The next 18 T cell receptor beta chains were all read from a single sample in a study of shared clonotypes between healthy human individuals. Only CD45RO-negative cells positively selected for CCR7 counted as naive CD8 cells, so terminally differentiated effector memory CD45RA+ cells were excluded. The repertoire was sequenced with immunoSEQ multiplex PCR; TCRdb's copy has only in-frame clones and lacks some. The table includes more than 2 million clones, approximately 94% detected once. Specimen: naive CD8+ T cells sorted from blood. The receptors here all came from a man younger than 35 in good health.

The genes are TRBV19 and TRBJ2-2; D is unresolved. Per germline, CDR1 LNHDA and CDR2 SQIVND (reference sequence). The CDR3 totals 11 residues. The V end was cut by 7 bases, the J end by 3 bases, with 3 bases between. DNA for the CDR3: TGTGCCAGTACTTACACCGGGGAGCTGTTTTTT. This sequence encodes CASTYTGELFF.

This chain joins TRBV11-2 and TRBJ2-2; 7 bases match TRBD2. The CDR3 spans 16 residues. CDR1 SGHAT and CDR2 FQNNGV come from the germline V gene. V shed 1 base and J 1 base; nucleotides not matched to a gene: 3. CDR3 sequence: CASSLVGGLNTGELFF. In nucleotides, the CDR3 is TGTGCCAGCAGCTTAGTGGGAGGGTTGAACACCGGGGAGCTGTTTTTT.

The sample holds one count of this clone. V is TRBV7-2 and J is TRBJ1-5, with 7 bases that match TRBD1. Unmatched junction bases numbered 2, after V lost 3 bases and J lost 0 bases. CDR1 is SGHTA, CDR2 FQGNSA, per germline. The CDR3 is 15 residues long. Here the CDR3 reads CASSFRTGSNQPQHF. The CDR3 nucleotides are TGTGCCAGCAGCTTTAGGACAGGTAGCAATCAGCCCCAGCATTTT.

V is TRBV15 and J is TRBJ2-7; no clear D. The CDR3 extends over 12 amino acids. Between the trimmed V and J ends, which lost 1 base and 6 bases, there was a span of 7 bases. The germline CDR1 and CDR2 sequences are LNHNV and YYDKDF (reference sequence). The CDR3 DNA follows: TGTGCCACCAGCAGAGGGTTCGGCGAGCAGTACTTC. As protein: CATSRGFGEQYF.

In regard to this clone: Other DNA sequences within the sample encode an identical CDR3. This chain uses TRBV13 with TRBJ2-7, with a possible D match to TRBD1 (6 bases). V gave up 0 bases and J gave up 0 bases, with 9 bases separating them. CDR1 is PRHDT and CDR2 is FYEKMQ in the germline V gene (reference sequence). CDR3 length: 15 residues. CDR3 region: CASSLGDSSSYEQYF. CDR3 DNA: TGTGCCAGCAGCTTAGGGGACAGCTCCTCCTACGAGCAGTACTTC.

The V call is TRBV7-2, the J call TRBJ2-3, with 8 bases identical to TRBD2. The germline V gene has CDR1 SGHTA and CDR2 FQGNSA. The V gene end was trimmed by 5 bases and the J gene end by 5 bases; junction bases not matched to a gene: 15. The CDR3 sequence is 17 residues long. CDR3 bases: TGTGCCAGCAGCCTAAGGACGGGTAGCGGGGTGTTAGATACGCAGTATTTT. Translation gives CASSLRTGSGVLDTQYF.

This clone was seen only once. The gene calls are TRBV5-1 and TRBJ2-5; possible D gene TRBD2, 5 bases. V dropped 0 bases and J dropped 4 bases, with 10 bases sitting between them. This CDR3 is 14 amino acids long. Germline loops: CDR1 SGHRS, CDR2 YFSETQ. CDR3 sequence (DNA): TGCGCCAGCAGCTTGGAGGCCGCGGGAGAGACCCAGTACTTC. This encodes CASSLEAAGETQYF.

The chain links TRBV2 to TRBJ2-3; unclear D gene. The V gene's germline CDR1 is SNHLY and CDR2 FYNNEI. The length of the CDR3 is 13 residues. Trimming removed 4 bases at V and 3 bases at J, with 8 bases between. CDR3 sequence: CASSGDPTDTQYF. CDR3 coding DNA: TGTGCCAGCAGTGGAGACCCAACAGATACGCAGTATTTT.

The chain carries TRBV28 and TRBJ2-7; 8 bases match TRBD1. The CDR3 totals 14 residues. The J segment lost 3 bases and the V segment lost 7 bases, leaving 8 bases of the junction unmatched. Germline values: CDR1 MDHEN, CDR2 SYDVKM. The CDR3 sequence: CASMRTGSGYEQYF. CDR3 nucleotide sequence: TGTGCCAGCATGAGGACAGGGAGTGGCTACGAGCAGTACTTC.

In regard to this clone: The identical CDR3 is also encoded by other nucleotide sequences in the sample. The V and J genes are TRBV28 and TRBJ2-7; TRBD2 is a possible D gene (6 bases). V lost 2 bases, J lost 0 bases, and 8 bases lay in between. CDR3 length equals 14 residues. CDR1 is MDHEN and CDR2 is SYDVKM in the germline V gene. The CDR3 sequence is CASSLAGTSYEQYF. CDR3 DNA sequence: TGTGCCAGCAGTTTAGCGGGAACCTCCTACGAGCAGTACTTC.

In this sample, this clone turned up once. The sample has other DNA sequences that encode this CDR3 too. The chain is built from TRBV28 and TRBJ2-7; D is uncertain. The CDR3 totals 14 residues. The germline V gene has CDR1 MDHEN and CDR2 SYDVKM. Trimming removed 7 bases from V and 0 bases from J, with 13 bases in between. The CDR3 DNA reads as TGTGCCAGCACTCGCTCCGGGTCCTCCTACGAGCAGTACTTC. Protein product: CASTRSGSSYEQYF.

This clone appeared a single time. This sequence joins TRBV9 and TRBJ2-7, with D perhaps given as TRBD1 or TRBD2 (5 bases each). V lost 4 bases, J lost 6 bases, and 8 bases lay in between. CDR1 and CDR2 (germline): SGDLS, YYNGEE. CDR3 length: 11 amino acids. The CDR3 nucleotides read TGTGCCAGCAGCAAGGGGACCGAGCAGTACTTC. Translation gives CASSKGTEQYF. Full variable domain (missing parts from reference TRBV9 and TRBJ2-7): DSGVTQTPKHLITATGQRVTLRCSPRSGDLSVYWYQQSLDQGLQFLIQYYNGEERAKGNILERFSAQQFPDLHSELNLSSLELGDSALYFCASSKGTEQYFGPGTRLTVT.

The rearrangement uses TRBV6-1 and TRBJ2-1, with TRBD2 matching 11 bases. CDR1 and CDR2 (germline): MNHNS, SASEGT. Trimming removed 7 bases from V and 4 bases from J; junction bases left unmatched: 6. CDR3 length: 15 residues. CDR3 in DNA: TGTGCCAGCACCCAAACTAGCGGGGGATACAATGAGCAGTTCTTC. This encodes CASTQTSGGYNEQFF.

This clone was found a few times. The genes are TRBV27 and TRBJ1-2, with D possibly matching TRBD1 (6 bases). Germline CDR1 reads MNHEY; CDR2 reads SMNVEV (reference sequence). The CDR3 has 13 residues. V lost 2 bases and J lost 6, with 10 bases in between. CDR3 residues: CASSLPQGDGYTF. The CDR3 DNA reads TGTGCCAGCAGTTTACCACAGGGCGATGGCTACACCTTC.

V and J are TRBV25-1 and TRBJ2-5; 8 nucleotides agree with TRBD2. Germline V gene lookup returns CDR1 MGHDK and CDR2 SYGVNS. After removal of 4 bases from V and 1 base from J, the junction contained 5 bases not matched to a gene. This CDR3 is 15 amino acids long. The CDR3 sequence: CASSGAGGLQETQYF. The DNA for the CDR3 is TGTGCCAGCAGTGGGGCGGGGGGACTCCAAGAGACCCAGTACTTC.

The chain has TRBV5-5 and TRBJ2-5; weak D call: TRBD1 (5 bases). Trimming removed 3 bases from V and 2 bases from J, with 17 bases in between. The CDR3 sequence is 16 residues long. Looked up from germline, CDR1 is SGHKS and CDR2 is YYEKEE (reference sequence). CDR3 sequence (DNA): TGTGCCAGCAGCTCGTGGACACAGGCCTATCAAGAGACCCAGTACTTC. It yields the protein CASSSWTQAYQETQYF. Together with reference TRBV5-5 and TRBJ2-5, the CDR3 gives the full variable domain: DAGVTQSPTHLIKTRGQQVTLRCSPISGHKSVSWYQQVLGQGPQFIFQYYEKEERGRGNFPDRFSARQFPNYSSELNVNALLLGDSALYLCASSSWTQAYQETQYFGPGTRLLVL.

The rearrangement links TRBV5-6 to TRBJ1-4, with 7 bases aligning to TRBD1. V shed 4 bases and J 12 bases; nucleotides not matched to a gene: 3. The CDR3 totals 11 residues. Looked up from germline, CDR1 is SGHDT and CDR2 is YYEEEE. The CDR3 loop is CASSLGTELFF. The CDR3 DNA reads TGTGCCAGCAGCCTTGGGACAGAACTGTTTTTT.

The chain is built from TRBV30 and TRBJ2-3; TRBD1 matches at 9 bases. Germline CDR1 and CDR2: GTSNPN and SVGIG (reference sequence). J lost 2 bases, V lost 0 bases, and 6 bases had no gene match. This CDR3 contains 16 residues. CDR3 amino acids: CAWSVIGQGNTDTQYF. The DNA for the CDR3 is TGTGCCTGGAGTGTAATTGGACAGGGGAACACAGATACGCAGTATTTT.